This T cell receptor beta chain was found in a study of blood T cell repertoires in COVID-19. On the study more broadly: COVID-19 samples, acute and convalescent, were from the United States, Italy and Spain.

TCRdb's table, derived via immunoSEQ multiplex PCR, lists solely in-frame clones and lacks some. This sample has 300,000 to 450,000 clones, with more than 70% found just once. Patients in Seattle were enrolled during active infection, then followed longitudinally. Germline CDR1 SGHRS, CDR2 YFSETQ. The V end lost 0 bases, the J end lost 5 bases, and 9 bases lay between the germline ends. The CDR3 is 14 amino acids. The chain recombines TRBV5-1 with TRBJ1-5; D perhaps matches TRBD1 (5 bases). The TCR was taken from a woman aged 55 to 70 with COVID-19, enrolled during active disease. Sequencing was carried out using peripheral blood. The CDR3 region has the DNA TGCGCCAGCAGCTTGGCCGGGGGGGATCAGCCCCAGCATTTT. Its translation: CASSLAGGDQPQHF.